This T cell receptor (beta chain) was sequenced for a study of sequential checkpoint blockade in melanoma. Study information: DNA from 91 pretreatment tumor samples underwent TCRβ immunosequencing. After nivolumab or ipilimumab alone, over 20 patients had week-13 rebiopsies.

Notes on the study in general: Mutational load did not correlate with tumor T-cell fraction or clonality. Response in arm A was associated with pretreatment TIL clonality.

Comment on this clone: Antigen: not known.

The sample's treatment: randomized to nivolumab then ipilimumab (arm A) or the reverse (arm B). Repertoires were generated with immunoSEQ multiplex PCR, while TCRdb's copy carries only in-frame clones and drops some. The profile shows several thousand clones, roughly 36% of them singletons. CDR1 and CDR2 from the germline V gene are SGHNT and YENEEA. The V and J ends lost 5 bases and 3 bases, in that order; junction bases with no gene match: 4. CDR3 length equals 15 residues. The chain has TRBV11-3 and TRBJ1-4; 9 positions agree with TRBD1. The starting material was tumor tissue (inferred from file names), obtained from a patient given nivolumab and ipilimumab in sequence. The TCR sequence derives from a human donor with melanoma. The CDR3 bases are TGTGCCAGCAGCCGCACAGGGGGCGCTAATGAAAAACTGTTTTTT. Translating it yields CASSRTGGANEKLFF.